This TCR beta chain was obtained from a study of technical replicates of blood from a handful of donors. Repertoires were generated with immunoSEQ multiplex PCR, while TCRdb's copy carries only in-frame clones and drops some. This table has tens of thousands of clones, 93% appearing once. Sequencing was carried out using T cells isolated from PBMCs. The clonotype was recovered from a human donor in good health.

The CDR3 sequence: CASRRANQNTEAFF. The DNA for the CDR3 is TGTGCCAGCAGAAGAGCAAACCAGAACACTGAAGCTTTCTTT. The chain combines TRBV9 with TRBJ1-1; D gene uncertain. Per germline, CDR1 SGDLS and CDR2 YYNGEE. The CDR3 spans 14 residues. The V end lost 5 bases, the J end lost 1 base, and 12 bases lay between the germline ends.